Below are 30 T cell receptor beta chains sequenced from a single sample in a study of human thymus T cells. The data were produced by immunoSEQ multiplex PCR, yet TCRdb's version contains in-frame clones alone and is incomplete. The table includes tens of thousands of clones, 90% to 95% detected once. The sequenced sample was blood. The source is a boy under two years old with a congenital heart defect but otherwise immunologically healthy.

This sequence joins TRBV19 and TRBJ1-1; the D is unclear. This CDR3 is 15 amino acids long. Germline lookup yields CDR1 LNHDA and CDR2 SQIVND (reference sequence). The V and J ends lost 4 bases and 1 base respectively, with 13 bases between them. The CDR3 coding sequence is TGTGCCAGTAGTACCCGGACCCAAACGAACACTGAAGCTTTCTTT. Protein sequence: CASSTRTQTNTEAFF. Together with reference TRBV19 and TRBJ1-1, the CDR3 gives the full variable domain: DGGITQSPKYLFRKEGQNVTLSCEQNLNHDAMYWYRQDPGQGLRLIYYSQIVNDFQKGDIAEGYSVSREKKESFPLTVTSAQKNPTAFYLCASSTRTQTNTEAFFGQGTRLTVV.

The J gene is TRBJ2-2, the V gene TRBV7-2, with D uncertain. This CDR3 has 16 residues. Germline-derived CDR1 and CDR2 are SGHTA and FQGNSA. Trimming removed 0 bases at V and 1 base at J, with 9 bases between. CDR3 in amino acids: CASSLAGKRNTGELFF. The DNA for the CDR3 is TGTGCCAGCAGCTTAGCGGGGAAACGGAACACCGGGGAGCTGTTTTTT. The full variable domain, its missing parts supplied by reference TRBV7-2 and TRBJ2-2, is GAGVSQSPSNKVTEKGKDVELRCDPISGHTALYWYRQSLGQGLEFLIYFQGNSAPDKSGLPSDRFSAERTGGSVSTLTIQRTQQEDSAVYLCASSLAGKRNTGELFFGEGSRLTVL.

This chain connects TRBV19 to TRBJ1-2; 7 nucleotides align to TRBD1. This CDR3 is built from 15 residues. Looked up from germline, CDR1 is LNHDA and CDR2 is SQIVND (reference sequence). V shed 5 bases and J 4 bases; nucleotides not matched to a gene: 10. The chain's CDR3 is CASSVHRGLGYGYTF. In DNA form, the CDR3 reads TGTGCCAGTAGTGTACACAGGGGATTGGGCTATGGCTACACCTTC.

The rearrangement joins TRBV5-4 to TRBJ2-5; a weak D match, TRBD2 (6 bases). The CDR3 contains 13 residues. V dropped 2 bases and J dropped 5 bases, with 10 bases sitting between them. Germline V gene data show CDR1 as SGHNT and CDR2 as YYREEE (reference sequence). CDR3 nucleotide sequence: TGTGCCAGCAGCTTCGCGGGGAGGGAGACCCAGTACTTC. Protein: CASSFAGRETQYF.

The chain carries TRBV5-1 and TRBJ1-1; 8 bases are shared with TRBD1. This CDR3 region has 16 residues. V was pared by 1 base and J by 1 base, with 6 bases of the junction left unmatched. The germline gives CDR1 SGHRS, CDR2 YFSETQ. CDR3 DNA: TGCGCCAGCAGCTTGCTGGTTGACAGGGGGAACACTGAAGCTTTCTTT. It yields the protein CASSLLVDRGNTEAFF.

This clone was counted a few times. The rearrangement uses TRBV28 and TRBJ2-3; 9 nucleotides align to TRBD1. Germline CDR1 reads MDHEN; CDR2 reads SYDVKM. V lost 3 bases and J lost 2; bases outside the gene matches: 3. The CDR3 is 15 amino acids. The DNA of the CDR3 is TGTGCCAGCAGTTTGGGGGACAGGGTCACAGATACGCAGTATTTT. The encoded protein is CASSLGDRVTDTQYF.

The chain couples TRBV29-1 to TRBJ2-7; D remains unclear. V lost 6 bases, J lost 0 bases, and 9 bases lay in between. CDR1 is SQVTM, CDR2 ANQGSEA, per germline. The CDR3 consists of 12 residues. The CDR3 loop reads CSVGIASYEQYF. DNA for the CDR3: TGCAGCGTGGGCATAGCCTCCTACGAGCAGTACTTC.

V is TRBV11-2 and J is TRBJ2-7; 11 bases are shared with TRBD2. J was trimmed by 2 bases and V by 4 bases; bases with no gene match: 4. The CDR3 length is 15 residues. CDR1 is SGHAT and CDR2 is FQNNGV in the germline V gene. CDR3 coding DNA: TGTGCCAGCAGCTCCCGACTAGCGGGGACCTACGAGCAGTACTTC. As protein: CASSSRLAGTYEQYF.

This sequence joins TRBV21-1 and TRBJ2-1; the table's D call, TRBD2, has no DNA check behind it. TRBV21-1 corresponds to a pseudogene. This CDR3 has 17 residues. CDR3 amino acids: CASSKPKSRLAGDEEFF. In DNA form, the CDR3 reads TGTGCCAGCAGCAAACCAAAATCTCGACTAGCGGGAGATGAGGAGTTCTTC.

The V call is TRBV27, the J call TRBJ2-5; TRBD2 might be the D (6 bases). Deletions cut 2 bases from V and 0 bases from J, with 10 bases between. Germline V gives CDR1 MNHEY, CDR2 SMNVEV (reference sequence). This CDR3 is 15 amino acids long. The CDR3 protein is CASSLSWGDQETQYF. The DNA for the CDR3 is TGTGCCAGCAGTTTAAGCTGGGGGGACCAAGAGACCCAGTACTTC.

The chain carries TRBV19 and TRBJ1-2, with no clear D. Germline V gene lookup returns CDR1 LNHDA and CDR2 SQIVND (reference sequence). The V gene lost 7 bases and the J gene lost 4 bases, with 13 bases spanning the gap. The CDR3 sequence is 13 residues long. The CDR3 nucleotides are TGTGCCAGTACCACCCCGGGAAGCTATGGCTACACCTTC. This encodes CASTTPGSYGYTF.

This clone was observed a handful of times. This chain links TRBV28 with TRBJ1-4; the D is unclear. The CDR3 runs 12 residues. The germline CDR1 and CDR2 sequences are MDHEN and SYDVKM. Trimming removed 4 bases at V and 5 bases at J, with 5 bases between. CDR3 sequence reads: CASSSPNEKLFF. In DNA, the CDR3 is TGTGCCAGCAGTTCTCCAAATGAAAAACTGTTTTTT.

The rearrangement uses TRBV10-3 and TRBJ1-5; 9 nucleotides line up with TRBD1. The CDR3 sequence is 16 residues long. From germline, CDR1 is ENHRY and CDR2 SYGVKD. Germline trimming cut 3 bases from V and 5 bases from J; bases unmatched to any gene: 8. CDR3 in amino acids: CAISESSTGGYQPQHF. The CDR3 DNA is TGTGCCATCAGTGAATCATCGACAGGGGGATATCAGCCCCAGCATTTT.

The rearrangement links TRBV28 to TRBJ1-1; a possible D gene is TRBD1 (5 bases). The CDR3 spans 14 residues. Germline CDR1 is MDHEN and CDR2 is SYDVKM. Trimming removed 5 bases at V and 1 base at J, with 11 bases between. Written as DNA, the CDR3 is TGTGCCAGCAGTGAAGCCGGGACGAACACTGAAGCTTTCTTT. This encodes CASSEAGTNTEAFF.

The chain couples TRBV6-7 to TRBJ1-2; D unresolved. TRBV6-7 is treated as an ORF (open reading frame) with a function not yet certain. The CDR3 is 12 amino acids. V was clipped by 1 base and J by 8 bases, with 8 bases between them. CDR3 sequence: CASSYYRRGYTF. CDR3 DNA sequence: TGTGCCAGCAGTTACTACAGACGGGGCTACACCTTC.

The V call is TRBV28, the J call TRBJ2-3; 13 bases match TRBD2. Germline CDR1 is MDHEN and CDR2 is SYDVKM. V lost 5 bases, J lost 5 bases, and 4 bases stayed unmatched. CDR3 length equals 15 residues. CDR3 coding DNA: TGTGCCAGCAGTAGGACTAGCGGGAGAGAAGATACGCAGTATTTT. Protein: CASSRTSGREDTQYF.

The CDR3 sequence is CASSDVGDSLRGYTF. The CDR3 nucleotides are TGTGCCAGCAGTGACGTCGGGGACTCCCTACGGGGCTACACCTTC. This chain joins TRBV2 and TRBJ1-2; tentatively, D is TRBD1 (5 bases). The germline V gene encodes CDR1 SNHLY and CDR2 FYNNEI. The V and J ends lost 3 bases and 8 bases respectively, with 19 bases between them. This CDR3 contains 15 residues.

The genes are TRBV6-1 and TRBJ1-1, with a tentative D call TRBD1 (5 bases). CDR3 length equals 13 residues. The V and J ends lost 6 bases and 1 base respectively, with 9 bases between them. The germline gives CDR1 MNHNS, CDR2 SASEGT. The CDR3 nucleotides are TGTGCCAGCAGGTCGGGGGGGAACACTGAAGCTTTCTTT. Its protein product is CASRSGGNTEAFF.

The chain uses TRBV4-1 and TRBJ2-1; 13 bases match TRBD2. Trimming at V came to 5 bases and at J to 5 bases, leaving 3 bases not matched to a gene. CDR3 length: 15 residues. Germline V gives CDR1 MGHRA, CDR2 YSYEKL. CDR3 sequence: CASSYGTSGDNEQFF. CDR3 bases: TGCGCCAGCAGCTACGGGACTAGCGGGGACAATGAGCAGTTCTTC.

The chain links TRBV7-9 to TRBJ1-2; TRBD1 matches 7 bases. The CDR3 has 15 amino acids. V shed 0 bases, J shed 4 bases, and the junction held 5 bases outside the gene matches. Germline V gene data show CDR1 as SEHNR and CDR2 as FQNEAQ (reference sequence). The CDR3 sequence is CASSLAGTDLYGYTF. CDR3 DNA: TGTGCCAGCAGCTTAGCCGGGACAGACCTCTATGGCTACACCTTC.

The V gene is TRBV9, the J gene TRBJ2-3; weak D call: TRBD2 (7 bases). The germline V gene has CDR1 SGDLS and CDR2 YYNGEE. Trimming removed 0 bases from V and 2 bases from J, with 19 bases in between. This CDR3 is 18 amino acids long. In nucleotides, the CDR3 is TGTGCCAGCAGCGTAGTGGGGGCCGGGACTACGTACACAGATACGCAGTATTTT. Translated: CASSVVGAGTTYTDTQYF.

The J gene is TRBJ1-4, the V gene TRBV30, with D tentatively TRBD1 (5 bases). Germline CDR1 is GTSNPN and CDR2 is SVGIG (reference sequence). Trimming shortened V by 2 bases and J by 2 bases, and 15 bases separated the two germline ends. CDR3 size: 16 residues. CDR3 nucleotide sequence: TGTGCCTGGAGTTTAGCCGGGACTTCTACTAATGAAAAACTGTTTTTT. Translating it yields CAWSLAGTSTNEKLFF. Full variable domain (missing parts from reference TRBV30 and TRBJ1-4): SQTIHQWPATLVQPVGSPLSLECTVEGTSNPNLYWYRQAAGRGLQLLFYSVGIGQISSEVPQNLSASRPQDRQFILSSKKLLLSDSGFYLCAWSLAGTSTNEKLFFGSGTQLSVL.

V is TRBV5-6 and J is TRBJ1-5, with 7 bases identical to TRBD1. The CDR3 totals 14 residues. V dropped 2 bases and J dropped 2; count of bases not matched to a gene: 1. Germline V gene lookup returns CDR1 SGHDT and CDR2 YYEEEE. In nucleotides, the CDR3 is TGTGCCAGCAGCTTTCAGGGGGGCAATCAGCCCCAGCATTTT. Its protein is CASSFQGGNQPQHF.

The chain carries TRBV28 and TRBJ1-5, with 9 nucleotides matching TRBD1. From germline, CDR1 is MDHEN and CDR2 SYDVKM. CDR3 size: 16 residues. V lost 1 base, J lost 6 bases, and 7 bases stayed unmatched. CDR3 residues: CASSLLSYRGLQPQHF. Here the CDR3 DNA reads TGTGCCAGCAGTTTATTGAGTTACAGGGGGCTTCAGCCCCAGCATTTT.

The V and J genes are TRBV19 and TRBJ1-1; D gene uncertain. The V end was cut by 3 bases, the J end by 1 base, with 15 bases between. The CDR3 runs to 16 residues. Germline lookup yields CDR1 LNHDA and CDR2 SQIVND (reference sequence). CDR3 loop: CASSIAMGGSNTEAFF. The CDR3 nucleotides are TGTGCCAGTAGTATCGCAATGGGCGGGTCGAACACTGAAGCTTTCTTT. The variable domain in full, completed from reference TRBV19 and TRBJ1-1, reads DGGITQSPKYLFRKEGQNVTLSCEQNLNHDAMYWYRQDPGQGLRLIYYSQIVNDFQKGDIAEGYSVSREKKESFPLTVTSAQKNPTAFYLCASSIAMGGSNTEAFFGQGTRLTVV.

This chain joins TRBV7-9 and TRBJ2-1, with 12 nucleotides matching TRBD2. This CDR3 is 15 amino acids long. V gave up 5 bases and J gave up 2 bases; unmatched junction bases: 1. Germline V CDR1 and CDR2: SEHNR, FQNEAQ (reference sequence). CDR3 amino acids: CASSPSGRAYNEQFF. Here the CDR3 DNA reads TGTGCCAGCAGCCCTAGCGGGAGGGCCTACAATGAGCAGTTCTTC.

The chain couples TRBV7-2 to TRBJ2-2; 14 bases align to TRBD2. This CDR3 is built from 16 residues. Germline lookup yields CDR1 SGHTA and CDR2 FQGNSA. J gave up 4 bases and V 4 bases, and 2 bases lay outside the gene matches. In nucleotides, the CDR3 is TGTGCCAGCAGCTGGGGGACTAGCGGGGGCACCGGGGAGCTGTTTTTT. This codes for CASSWGTSGGTGELFF. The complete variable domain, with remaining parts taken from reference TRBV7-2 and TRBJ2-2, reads GAGVSQSPSNKVTEKGKDVELRCDPISGHTALYWYRQSLGQGLEFLIYFQGNSAPDKSGLPSDRFSAERTGGSVSTLTIQRTQQEDSAVYLCASSWGTSGGTGELFFGEGSRLTVL.

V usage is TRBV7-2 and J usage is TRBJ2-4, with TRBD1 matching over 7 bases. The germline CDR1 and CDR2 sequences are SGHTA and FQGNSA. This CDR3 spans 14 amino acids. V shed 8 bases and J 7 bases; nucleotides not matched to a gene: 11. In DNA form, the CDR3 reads TGTGCCAGCGGCGTAGGGGGCCAAAGGAACATTCAGTACTTC. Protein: CASGVGGQRNIQYF.

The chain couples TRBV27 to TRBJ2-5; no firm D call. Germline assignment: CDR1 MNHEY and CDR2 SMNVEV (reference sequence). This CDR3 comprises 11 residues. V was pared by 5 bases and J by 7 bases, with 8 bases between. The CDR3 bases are TGTGCCAGCAGTGGCTGGGGGACCCAGTACTTC. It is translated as CASSGWGTQYF.

In DNA, the CDR3 is TGTGCCAGCAGCCCCGGACAGCAAGAGACCCAGTACTTC. Protein product: CASSPGQQETQYF. The chain links TRBV7-2 to TRBJ2-5; maybe TRBD1 (6 bases). CDR3 length equals 13 residues. Trimming left V 5 bases short and J 2 bases short, with 9 bases between. Germline assignment: CDR1 SGHTA and CDR2 FQGNSA.